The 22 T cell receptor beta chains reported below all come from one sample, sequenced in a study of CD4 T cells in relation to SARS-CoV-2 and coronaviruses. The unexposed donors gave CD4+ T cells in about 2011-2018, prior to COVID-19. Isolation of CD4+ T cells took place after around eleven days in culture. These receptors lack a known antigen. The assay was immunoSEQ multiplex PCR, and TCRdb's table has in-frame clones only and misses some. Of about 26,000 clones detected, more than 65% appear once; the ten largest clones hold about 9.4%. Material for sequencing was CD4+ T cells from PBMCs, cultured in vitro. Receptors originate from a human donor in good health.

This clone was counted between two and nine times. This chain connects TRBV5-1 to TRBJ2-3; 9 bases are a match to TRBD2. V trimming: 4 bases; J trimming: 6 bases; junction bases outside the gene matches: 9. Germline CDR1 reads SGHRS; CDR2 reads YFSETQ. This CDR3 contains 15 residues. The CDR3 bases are TGCGCCAGCAGCGTCCCGGGACTAGCTTCGGATACGCAGTATTTT. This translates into CASSVPGLASDTQYF.

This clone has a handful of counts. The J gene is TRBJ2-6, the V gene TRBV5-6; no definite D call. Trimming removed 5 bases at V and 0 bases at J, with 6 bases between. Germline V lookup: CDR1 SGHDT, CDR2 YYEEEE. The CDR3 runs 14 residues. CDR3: CASSRSSGANVLTF. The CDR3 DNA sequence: TGTGCCAGCAGTCGAAGCTCTGGGGCCAACGTCCTGACTTTC.

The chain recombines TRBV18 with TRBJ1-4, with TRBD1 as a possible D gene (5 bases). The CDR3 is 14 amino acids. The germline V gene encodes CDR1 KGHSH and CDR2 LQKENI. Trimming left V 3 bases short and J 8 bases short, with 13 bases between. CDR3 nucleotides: TGTGCCAGCTCACCTCCGCCGGGGCGGGAAAAACTGTTTTTT. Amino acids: CASSPPPGREKLFF.

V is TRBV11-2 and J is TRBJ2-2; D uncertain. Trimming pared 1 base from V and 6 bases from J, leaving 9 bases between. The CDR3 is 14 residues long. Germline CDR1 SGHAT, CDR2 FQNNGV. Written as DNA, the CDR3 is TGTGCCAGCAGCTTAGGGGCTGGGGCCGGGGAGCTGTTTTTT. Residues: CASSLGAGAGELFF.

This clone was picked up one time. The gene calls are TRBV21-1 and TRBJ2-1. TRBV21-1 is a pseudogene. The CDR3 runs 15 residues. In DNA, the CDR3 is TGTGCCAGCTCCGGGGCAGTTGGGCAGTACAATGAGCAGTTCTTC. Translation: CASSGAVGQYNEQFF.

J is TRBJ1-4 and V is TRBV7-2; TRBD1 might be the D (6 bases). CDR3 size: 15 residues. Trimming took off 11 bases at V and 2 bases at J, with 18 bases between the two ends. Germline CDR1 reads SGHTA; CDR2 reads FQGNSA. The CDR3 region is CAPDGGVTTNEKLFF. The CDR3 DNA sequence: TGTGCCCCCGACGGGGGCGTTACCACTAATGAAAAACTGTTTTTT.

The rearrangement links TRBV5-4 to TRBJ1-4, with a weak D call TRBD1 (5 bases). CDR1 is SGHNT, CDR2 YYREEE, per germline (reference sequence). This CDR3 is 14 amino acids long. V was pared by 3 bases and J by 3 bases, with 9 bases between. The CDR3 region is CASSYQGANEKLFF. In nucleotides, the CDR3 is TGTGCCAGCAGCTACCAGGGCGCTAATGAAAAACTGTTTTTT.

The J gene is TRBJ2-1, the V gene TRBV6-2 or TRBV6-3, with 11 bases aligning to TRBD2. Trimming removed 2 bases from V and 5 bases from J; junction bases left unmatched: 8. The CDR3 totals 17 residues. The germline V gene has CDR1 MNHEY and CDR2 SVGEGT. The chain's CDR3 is CASSYPSGSGRDNEQFF. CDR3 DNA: TGTGCCAGCAGTTACCCCAGTGGTAGCGGGAGGGACAATGAGCAGTTCTTC.

As DNA, the CDR3 is TGTGCCAGCAAGGAGGGAGGGGGCGATGGCTACACCTTC. It is translated as CASKEGGGDGYTF. This chain joins TRBV2 and TRBJ1-2; 7 positions match TRBD1. Germline values: CDR1 SNHLY, CDR2 FYNNEI. CDR3 size: 13 residues. V gave up 7 bases and J gave up 6 bases; unmatched junction bases: 8.

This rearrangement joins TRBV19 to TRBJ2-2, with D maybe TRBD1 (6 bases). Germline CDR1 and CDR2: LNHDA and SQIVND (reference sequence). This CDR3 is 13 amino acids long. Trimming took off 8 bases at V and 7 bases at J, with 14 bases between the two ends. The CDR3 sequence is CASLQGLGGELFF. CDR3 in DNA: TGTGCCAGTCTCCAGGGGCTAGGCGGGGAGCTGTTTTTT.

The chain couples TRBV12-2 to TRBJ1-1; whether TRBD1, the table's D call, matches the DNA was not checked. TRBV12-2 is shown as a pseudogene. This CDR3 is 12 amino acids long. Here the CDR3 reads CASRLPQGEAFF. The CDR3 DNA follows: TGTGCAAGTCGCTTACCCCAGGGTGAAGCTTTCTTT.

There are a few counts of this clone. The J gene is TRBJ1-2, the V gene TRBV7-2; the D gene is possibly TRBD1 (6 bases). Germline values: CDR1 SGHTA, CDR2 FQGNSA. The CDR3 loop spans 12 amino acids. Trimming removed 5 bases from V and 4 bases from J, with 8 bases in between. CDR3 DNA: TGTGCCAGCAGCCCAGGGGTCTATGGCTACACCTTC. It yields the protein CASSPGVYGYTF.

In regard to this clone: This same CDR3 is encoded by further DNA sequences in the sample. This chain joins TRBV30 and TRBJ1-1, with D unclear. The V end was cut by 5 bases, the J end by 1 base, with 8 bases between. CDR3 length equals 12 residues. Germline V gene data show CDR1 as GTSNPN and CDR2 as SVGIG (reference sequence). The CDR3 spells CAWARQNTEAFF. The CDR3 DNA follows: TGTGCCTGGGCCCGGCAGAACACTGAAGCTTTCTTT.

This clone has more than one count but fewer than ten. This CDR3 reads CASSSPRQGAYGYTF. In nucleotides, the CDR3 is TGTGCCAGCAGTTCCCCCCGACAGGGGGCATATGGCTACACCTTC. The rearrangement uses TRBV27 and TRBJ1-2, with 10 bases fitting TRBD1. CDR3 length: 15 amino acids. Germline CDR1 and CDR2: MNHEY and SMNVEV (reference sequence). J was trimmed by 5 bases and V by 4 bases; bases with no gene match: 7.

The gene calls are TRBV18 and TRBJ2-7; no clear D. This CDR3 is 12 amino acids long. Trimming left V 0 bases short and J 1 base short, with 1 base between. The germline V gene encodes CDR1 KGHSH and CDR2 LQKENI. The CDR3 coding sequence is TGTGCCAGCTCACCACCGTCCTACGAGCAGTACTTC. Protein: CASSPPSYEQYF.

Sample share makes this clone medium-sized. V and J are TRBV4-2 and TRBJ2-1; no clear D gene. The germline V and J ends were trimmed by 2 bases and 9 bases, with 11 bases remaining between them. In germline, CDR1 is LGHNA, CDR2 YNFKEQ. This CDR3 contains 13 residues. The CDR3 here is CASSQSRAGEQFF. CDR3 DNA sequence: TGTGCCAGCAGCCAATCCCGGGCTGGTGAGCAGTTCTTC.

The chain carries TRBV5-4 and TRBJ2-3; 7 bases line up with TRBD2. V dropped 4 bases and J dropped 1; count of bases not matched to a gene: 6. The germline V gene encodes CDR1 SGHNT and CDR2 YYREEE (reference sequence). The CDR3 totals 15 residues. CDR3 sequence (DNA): TGTGCCAGCAGCAAGCGACTAGCCGGCACAGATACGCAGTATTTT. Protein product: CASSKRLAGTDTQYF.

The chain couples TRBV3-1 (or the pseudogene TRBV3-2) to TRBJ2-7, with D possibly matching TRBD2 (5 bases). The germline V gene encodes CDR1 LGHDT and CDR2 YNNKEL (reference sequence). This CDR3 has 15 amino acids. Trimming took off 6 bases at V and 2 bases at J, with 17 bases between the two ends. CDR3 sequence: CASRPRFSGTYEQYF. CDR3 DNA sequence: TGTGCCAGCAGGCCTCGATTTTCCGGGACCTACGAGCAGTACTTC.

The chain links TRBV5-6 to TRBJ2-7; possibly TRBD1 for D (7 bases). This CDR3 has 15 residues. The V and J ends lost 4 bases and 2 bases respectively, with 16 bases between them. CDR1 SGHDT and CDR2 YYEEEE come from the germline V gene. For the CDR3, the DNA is TGTGCCAGCAGCCGTGGATGGAGGGGGCCCTACGAGCAGTACTTC. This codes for CASSRGWRGPYEQYF.

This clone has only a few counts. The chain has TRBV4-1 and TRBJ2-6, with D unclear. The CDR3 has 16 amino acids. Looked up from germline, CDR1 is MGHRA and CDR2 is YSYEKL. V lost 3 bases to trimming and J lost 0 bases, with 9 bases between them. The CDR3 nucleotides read TGCGCCAGCAGCCAGAGAGAAAGCTCTGGGGCCAACGTCCTGACTTTC. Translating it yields CASSQRESSGANVLTF.

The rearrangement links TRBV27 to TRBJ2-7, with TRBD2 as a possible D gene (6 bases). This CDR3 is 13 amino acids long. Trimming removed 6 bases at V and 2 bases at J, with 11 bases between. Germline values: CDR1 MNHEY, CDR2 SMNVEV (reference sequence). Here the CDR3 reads CASSRTGAYEQYF. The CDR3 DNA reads TGTGCCAGCAGCCGGACGGGAGCCTACGAGCAGTACTTC.

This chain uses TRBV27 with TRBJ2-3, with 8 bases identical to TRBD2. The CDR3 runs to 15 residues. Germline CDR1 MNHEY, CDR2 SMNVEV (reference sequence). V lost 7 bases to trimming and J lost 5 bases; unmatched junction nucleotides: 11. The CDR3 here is CASTQTGLAGDTQYF. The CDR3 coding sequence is TGTGCCAGCACCCAAACTGGACTAGCTGGAGATACGCAGTATTTT.